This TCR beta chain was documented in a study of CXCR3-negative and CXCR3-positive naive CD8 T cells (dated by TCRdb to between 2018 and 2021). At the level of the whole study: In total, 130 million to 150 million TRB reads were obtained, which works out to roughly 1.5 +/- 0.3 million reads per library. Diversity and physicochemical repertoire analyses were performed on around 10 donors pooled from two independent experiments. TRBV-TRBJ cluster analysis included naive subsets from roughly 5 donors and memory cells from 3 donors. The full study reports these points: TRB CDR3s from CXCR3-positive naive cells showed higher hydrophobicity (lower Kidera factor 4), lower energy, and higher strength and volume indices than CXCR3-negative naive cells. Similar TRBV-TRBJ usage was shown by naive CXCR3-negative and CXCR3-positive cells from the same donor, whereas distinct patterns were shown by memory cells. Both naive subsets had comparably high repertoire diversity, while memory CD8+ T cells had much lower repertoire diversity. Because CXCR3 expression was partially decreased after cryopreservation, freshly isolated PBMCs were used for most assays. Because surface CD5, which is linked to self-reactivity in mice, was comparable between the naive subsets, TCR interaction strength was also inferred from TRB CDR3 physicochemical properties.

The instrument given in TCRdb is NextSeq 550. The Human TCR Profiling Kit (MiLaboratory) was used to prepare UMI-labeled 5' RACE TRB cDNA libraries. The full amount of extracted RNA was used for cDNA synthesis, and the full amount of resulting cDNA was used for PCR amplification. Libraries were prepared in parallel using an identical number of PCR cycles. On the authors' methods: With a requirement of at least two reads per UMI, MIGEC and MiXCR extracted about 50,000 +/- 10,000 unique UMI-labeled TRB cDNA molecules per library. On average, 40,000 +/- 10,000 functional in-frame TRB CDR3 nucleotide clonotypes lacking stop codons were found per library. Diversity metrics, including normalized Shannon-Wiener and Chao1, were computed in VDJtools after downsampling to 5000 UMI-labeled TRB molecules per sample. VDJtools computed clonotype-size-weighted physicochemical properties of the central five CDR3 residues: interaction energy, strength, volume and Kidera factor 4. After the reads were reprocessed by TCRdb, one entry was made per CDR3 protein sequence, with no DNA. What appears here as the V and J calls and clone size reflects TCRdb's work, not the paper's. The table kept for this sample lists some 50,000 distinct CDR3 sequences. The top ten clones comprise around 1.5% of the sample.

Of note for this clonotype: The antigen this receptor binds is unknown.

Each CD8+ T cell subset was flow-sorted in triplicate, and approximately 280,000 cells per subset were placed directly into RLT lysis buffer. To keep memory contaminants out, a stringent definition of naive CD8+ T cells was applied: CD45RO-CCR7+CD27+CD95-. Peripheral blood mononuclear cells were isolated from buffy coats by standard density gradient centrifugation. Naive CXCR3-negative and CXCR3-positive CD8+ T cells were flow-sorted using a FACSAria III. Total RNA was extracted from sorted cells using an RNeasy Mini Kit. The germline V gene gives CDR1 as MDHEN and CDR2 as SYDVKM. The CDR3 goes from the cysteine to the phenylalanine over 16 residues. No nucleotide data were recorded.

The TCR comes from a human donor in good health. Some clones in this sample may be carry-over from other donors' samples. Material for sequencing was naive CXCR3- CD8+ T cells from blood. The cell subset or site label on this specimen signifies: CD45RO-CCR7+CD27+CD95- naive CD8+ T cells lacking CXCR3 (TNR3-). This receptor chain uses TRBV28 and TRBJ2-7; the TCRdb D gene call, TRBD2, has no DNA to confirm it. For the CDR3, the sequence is CASSSLLQRVTYEQYF.